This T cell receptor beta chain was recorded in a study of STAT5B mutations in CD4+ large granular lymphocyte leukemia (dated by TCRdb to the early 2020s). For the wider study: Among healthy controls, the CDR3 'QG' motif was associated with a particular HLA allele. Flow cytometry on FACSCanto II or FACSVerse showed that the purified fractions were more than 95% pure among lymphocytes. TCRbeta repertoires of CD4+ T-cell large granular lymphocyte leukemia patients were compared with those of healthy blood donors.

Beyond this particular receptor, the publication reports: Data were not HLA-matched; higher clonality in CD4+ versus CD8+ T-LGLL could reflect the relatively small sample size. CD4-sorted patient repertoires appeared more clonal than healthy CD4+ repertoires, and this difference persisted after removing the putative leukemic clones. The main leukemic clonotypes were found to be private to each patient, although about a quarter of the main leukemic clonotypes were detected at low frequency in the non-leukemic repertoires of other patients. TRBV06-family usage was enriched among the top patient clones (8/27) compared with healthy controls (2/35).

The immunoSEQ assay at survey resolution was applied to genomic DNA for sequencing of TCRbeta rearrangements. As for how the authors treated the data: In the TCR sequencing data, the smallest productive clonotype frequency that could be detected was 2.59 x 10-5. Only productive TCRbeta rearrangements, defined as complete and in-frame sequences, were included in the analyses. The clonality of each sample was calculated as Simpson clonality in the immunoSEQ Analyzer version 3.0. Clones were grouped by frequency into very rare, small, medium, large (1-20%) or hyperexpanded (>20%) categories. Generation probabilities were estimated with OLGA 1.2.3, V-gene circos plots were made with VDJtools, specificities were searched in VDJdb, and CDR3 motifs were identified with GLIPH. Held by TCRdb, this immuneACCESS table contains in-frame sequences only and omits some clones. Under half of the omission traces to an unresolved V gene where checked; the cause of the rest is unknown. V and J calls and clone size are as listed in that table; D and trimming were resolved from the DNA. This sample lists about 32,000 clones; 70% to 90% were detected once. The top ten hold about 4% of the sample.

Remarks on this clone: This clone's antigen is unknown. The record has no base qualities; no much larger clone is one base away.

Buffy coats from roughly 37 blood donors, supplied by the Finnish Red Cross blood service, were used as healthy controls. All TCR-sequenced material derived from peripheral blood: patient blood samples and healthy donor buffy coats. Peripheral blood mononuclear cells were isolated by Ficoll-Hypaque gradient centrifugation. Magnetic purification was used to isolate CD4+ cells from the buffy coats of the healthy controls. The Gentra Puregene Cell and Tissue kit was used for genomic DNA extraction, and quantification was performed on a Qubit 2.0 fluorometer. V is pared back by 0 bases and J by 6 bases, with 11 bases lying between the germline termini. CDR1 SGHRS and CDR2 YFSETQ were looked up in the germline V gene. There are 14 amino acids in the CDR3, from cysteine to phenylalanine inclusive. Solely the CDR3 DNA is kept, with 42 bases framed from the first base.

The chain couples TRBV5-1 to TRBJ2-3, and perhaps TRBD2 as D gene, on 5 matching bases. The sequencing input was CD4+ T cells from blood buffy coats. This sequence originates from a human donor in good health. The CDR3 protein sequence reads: CASSLALAADTQYF. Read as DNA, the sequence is TGCGCCAGCAGCTTGGCTCTAGCTGCGGATACGCAGTATTTT.